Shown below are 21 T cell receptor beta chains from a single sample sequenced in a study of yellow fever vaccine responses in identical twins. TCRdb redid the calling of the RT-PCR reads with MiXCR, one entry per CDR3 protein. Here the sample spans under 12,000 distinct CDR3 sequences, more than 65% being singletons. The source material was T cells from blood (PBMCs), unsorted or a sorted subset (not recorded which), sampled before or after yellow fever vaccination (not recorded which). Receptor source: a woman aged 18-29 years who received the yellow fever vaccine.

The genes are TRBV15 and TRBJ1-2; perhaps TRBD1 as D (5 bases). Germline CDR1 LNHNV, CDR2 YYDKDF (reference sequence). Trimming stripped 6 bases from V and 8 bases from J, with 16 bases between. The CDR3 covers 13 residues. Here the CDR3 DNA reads TGTGCCACCAGTCGAAACGAGTGGGACGGCTACACCTTC. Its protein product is CATSRNEWDGYTF. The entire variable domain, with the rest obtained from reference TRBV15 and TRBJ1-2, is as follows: DAMVIQNPRYQVTQFGKPVTLSCSQTLNHNVMYWYQQKSSQAPKLLFHYYDKDFNNEADTPDNFQSRRPNTSFCFLDIRSPGLGDTAMYLCATSRNEWDGYTFGSGTRLTVV.

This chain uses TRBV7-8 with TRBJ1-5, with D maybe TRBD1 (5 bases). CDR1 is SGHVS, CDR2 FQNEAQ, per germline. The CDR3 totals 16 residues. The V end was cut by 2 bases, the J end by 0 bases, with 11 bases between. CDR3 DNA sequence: TGTGCCAGCAGCTTAAGCACAGGCTATAGCAATCAGCCCCAGCATTTT. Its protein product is CASSLSTGYSNQPQHF.

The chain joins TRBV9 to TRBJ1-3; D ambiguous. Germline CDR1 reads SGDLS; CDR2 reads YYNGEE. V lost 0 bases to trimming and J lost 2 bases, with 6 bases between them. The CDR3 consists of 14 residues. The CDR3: CASSVGETGNTIYF. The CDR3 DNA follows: TGTGCCAGCAGCGTAGGGGAGACTGGAAACACCATATATTTT.

CDR3 sequence reads: CASIGQGADQPQHF. CDR3 nucleotides: TGTGCCAGCATCGGGCAGGGGGCAGATCAGCCCCAGCATTTT. The V gene is TRBV2, the J gene TRBJ1-5, with 8 bases that match TRBD1. The length of the CDR3 is 14 residues. CDR1 SNHLY and CDR2 FYNNEI come from the germline V gene. The V segment lost 7 bases and the J segment 5 bases; nucleotides outside the gene matches: 7.

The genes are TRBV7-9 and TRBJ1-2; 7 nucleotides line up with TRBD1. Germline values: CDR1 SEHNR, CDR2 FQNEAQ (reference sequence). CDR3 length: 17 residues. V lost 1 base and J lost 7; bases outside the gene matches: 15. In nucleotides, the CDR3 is TGTGCCAGCAGCTTAGGCCCCGACAGGGTCGGTAATGGTGGCTACACCTTC. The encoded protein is CASSLGPDRVGNGGYTF.

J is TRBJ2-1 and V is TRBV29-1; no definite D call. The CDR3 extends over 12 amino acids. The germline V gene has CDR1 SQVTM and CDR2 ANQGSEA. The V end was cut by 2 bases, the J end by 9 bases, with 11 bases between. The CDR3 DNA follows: TGCAGCGTTGAATCGGCGGTCGGTGAGCAGTTCTTC. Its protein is CSVESAVGEQFF.

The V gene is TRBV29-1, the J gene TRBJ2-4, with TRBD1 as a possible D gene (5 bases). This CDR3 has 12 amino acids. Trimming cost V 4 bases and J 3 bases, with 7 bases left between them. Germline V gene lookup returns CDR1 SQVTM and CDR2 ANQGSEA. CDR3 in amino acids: CSVARDKNIQYF. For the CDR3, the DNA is TGCAGCGTTGCCAGGGACAAAAACATTCAGTACTTC.

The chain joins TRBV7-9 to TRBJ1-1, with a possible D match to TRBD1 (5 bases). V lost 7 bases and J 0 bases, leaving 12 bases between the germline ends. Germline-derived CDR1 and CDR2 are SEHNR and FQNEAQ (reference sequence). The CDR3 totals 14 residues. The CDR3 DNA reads TGTGCCAGCACCCCCCCAGGGATGAACACTGAAGCTTTCTTT. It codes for CASTPPGMNTEAFF.

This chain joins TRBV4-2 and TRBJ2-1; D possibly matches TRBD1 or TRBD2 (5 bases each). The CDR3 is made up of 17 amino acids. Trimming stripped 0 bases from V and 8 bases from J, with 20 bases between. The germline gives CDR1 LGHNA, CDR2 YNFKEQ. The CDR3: CASSQETGPVRRDEQFF. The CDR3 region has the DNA TGTGCCAGCAGCCAAGAAACGGGGCCGGTTCGTAGGGATGAGCAGTTCTTC.

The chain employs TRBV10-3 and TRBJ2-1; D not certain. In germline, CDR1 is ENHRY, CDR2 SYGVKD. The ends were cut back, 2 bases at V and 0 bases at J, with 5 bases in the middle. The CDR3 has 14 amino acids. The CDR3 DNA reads TGTGCCATCAGTGAGGCTAACTCCTACAATGAGCAGTTCTTC. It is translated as CAISEANSYNEQFF.

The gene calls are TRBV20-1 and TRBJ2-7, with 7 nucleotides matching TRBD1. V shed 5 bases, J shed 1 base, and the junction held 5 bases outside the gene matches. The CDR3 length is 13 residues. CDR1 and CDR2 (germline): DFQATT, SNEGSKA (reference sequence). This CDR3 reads CSAVDRQSYEQYV. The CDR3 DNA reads TGCAGTGCTGTGGACAGGCAATCCTACGAGCAGTACGTC.

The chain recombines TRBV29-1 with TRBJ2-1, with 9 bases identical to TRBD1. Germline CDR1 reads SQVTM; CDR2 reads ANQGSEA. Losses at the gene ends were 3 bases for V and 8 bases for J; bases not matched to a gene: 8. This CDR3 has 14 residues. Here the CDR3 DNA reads TGCAGCGTTGATTCAAGGGACAGGGCTGATGAGCAGTTCTTC. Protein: CSVDSRDRADEQFF.

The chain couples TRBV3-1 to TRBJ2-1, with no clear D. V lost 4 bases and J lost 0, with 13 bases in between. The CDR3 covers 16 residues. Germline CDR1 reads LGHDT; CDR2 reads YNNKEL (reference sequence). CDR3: CASSLTLIRSYNEQFF. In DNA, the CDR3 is TGTGCCAGCAGCCTTACTCTTATTCGCTCCTACAATGAGCAGTTCTTC.

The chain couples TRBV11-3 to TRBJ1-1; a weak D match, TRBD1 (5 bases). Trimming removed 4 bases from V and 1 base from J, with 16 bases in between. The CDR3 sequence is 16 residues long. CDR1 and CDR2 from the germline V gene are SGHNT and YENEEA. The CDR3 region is CASSSIPQGRNTEAFF. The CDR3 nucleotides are TGTGCCAGCAGCTCCATACCCCAGGGAAGGAACACTGAAGCTTTCTTT.

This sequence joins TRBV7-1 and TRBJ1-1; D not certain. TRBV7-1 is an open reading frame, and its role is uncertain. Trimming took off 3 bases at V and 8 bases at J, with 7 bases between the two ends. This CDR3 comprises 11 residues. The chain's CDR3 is CASSSGSEAFF. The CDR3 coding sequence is TGTGCCAGCAGCTCTGGGAGCGAAGCTTTCTTT.

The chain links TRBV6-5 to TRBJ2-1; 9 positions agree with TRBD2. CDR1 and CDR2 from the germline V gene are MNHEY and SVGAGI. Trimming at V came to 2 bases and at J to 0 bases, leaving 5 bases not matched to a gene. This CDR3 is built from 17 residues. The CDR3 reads CASSYTSGGTSYNEQFF. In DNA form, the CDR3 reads TGTGCCAGCAGTTACACGAGCGGGGGGACCTCCTACAATGAGCAGTTCTTC.

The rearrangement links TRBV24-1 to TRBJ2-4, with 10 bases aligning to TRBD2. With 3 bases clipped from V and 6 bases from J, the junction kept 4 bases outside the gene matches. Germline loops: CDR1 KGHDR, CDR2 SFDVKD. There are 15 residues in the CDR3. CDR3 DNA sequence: TGTGCCACCAGTGATGGTAGCGGGAGGAGAAACATTCAGTACTTC. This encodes CATSDGSGRRNIQYF.

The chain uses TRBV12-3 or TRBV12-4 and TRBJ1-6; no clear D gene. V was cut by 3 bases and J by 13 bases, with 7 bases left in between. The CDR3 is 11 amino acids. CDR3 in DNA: TGTGCCAGCAGTTTCGGGATGCCCCTCCACTTT. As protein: CASSFGMPLHF.

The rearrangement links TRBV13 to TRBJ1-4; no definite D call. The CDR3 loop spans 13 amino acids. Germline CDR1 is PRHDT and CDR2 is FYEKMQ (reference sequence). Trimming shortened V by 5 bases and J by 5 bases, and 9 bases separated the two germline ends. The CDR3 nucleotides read TGTGCCAGCAGCACGAAGAAGAATGAAAAACTGTTTTTT. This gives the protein CASSTKKNEKLFF.

CDR3: CASSQRGTAFSYNEQFF. The CDR3 region has the DNA TGTGCCAGCAGCCAAAGGGGGACAGCATTCTCTTACAATGAGCAGTTCTTC. The genes are TRBV14 and TRBJ2-1; TRBD1 aligns across 7 bases. Looked up from germline, CDR1 is SGHDN and CDR2 is FVKESK. The CDR3 is made up of 17 amino acids. Trimming at V came to 2 bases and at J to 4 bases, leaving 11 bases not matched to a gene.

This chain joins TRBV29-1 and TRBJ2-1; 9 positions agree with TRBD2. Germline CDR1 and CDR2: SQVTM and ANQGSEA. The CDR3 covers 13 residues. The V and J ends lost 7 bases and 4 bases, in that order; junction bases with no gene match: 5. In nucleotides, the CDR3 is TGCAGCGCTCGACTAGCGGAATACAATGAGCAGTTCTTC. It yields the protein CSARLAEYNEQFF.